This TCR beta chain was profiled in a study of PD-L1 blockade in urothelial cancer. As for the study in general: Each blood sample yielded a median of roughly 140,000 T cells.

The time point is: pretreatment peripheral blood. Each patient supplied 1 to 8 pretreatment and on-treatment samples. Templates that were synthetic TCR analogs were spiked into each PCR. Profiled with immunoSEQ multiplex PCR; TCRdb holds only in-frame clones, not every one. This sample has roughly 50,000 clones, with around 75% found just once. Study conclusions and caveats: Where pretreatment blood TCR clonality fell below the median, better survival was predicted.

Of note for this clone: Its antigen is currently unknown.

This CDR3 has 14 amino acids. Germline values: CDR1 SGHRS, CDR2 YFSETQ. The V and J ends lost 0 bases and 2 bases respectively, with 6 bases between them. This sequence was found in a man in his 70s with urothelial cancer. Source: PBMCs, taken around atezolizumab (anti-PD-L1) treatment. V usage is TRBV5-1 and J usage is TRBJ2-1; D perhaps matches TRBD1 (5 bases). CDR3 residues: CASSLGGPYNEQFF. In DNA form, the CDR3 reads TGCGCCAGCAGCTTGGGGGGCCCCTACAATGAGCAGTTCTTC. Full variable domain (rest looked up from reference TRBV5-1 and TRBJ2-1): KAGVTQTPRYLIKTRGQQVTLSCSPISGHRSVSWYQQTPGQGLQFLFEYFSETQRNKGNFPGRFSGRQFSNSRSEMNVSTLELGDSALYLCASSLGGPYNEQFFGPGTRLTVL.